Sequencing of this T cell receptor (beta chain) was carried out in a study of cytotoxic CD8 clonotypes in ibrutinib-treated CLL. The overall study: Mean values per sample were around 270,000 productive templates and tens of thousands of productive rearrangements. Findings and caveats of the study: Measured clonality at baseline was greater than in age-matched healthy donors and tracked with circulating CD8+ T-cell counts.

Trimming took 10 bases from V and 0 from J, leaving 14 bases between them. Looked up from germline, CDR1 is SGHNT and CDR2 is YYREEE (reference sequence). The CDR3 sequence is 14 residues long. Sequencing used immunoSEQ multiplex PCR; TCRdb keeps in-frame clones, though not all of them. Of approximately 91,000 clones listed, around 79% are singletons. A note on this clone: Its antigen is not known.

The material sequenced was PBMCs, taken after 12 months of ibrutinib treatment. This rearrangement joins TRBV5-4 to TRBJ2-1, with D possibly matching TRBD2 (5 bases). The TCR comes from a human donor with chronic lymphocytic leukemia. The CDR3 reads CAGISENSYNEQFF. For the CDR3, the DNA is TGTGCCGGCATTAGCGAGAACTCCTACAATGAGCAGTTCTTC.